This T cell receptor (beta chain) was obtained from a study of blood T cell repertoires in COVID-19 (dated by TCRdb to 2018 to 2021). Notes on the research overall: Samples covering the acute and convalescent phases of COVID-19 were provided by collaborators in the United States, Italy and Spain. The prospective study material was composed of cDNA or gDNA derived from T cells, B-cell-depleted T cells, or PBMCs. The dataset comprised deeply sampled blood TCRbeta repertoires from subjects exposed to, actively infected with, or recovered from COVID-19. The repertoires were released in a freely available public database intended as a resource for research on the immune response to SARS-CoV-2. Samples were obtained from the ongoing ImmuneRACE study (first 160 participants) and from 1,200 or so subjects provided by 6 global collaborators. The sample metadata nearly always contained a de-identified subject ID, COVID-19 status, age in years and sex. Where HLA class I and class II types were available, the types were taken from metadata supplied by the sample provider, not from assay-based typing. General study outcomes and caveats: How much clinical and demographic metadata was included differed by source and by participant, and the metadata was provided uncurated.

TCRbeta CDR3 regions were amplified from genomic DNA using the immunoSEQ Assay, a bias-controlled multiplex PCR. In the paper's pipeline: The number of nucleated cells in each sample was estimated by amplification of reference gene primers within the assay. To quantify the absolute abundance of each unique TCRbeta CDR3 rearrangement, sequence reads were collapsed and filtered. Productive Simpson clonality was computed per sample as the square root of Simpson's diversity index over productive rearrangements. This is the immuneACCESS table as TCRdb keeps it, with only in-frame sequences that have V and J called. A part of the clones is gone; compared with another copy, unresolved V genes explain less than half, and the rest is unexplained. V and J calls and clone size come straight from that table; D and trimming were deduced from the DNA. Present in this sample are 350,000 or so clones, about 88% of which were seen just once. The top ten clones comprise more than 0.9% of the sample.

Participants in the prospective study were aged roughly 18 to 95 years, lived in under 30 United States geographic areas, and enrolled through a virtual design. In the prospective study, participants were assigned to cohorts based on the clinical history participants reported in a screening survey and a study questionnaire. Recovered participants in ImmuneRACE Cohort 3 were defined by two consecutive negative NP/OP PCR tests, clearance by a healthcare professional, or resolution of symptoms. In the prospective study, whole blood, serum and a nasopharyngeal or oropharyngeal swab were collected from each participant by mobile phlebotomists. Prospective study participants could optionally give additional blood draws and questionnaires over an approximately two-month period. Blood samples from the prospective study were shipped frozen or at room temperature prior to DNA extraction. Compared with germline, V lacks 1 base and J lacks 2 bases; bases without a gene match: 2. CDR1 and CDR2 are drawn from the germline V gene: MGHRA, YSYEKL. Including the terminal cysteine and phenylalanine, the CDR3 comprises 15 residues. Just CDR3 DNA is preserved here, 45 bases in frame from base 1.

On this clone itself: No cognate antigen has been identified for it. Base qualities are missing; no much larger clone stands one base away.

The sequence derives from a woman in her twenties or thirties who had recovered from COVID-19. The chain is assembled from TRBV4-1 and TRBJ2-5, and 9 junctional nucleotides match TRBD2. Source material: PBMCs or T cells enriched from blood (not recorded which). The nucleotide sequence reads TGCGCCAGCAGCCAAGGGCTAGCGGGGCAAGAGACCCAGTACTTC. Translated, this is CASSQGLAGQETQYF.